This record covers a single TCR beta chain. Its specificity is not known. TCRdb's table, derived via immunoSEQ multiplex PCR, lists solely in-frame clones and lacks some. The repertoire consists of approximately 58,000 clones, with 88% occurring once and the leading ten covering approximately 0.8%. These data belong to a study of OX40 agonist ivuxolimab in advanced cancers. The overall study: Partial responses were achieved by three patients, of whom one had hepatocellular carcinoma and two had cutaneous melanoma. The study's findings and limits: The study observed clonal expansion of CD4+ and CD8+ blood T cells by week 6 at 0.1 to 3.0 mg/kg.

The CDR3 is 15 residues long. The germline CDR1 and CDR2 sequences are LNHNV and YYDKDF (reference sequence). Trimming at V came to 0 bases and at J to 4 bases, leaving 6 bases not matched to a gene. The V gene is TRBV15, the J gene TRBJ2-7, with 7 positions matching TRBD1. The material was CD4+ or CD8+ T cells sorted from blood, obtained in a trial of the OX40 agonist ivuxolimab. The TCR originated in an adult with an advanced solid tumor such as melanoma, head and neck, liver or kidney cancer. The CDR3 spells CATSRDLGGSYEQYF. The CDR3 coding sequence is TGTGCCACCAGCAGAGATTTAGGGGGCTCTTACGAGCAGTACTTC.